This T cell receptor beta chain originates from a study of T cell responses to AZD1222 COVID-19 vaccine. Study-wide results and limits: Spike-specific TCR depth and breadth grew after two AZD1222 doses. Sampling captured repertoires only after the peak T cell response.

On this clone: Its antigen is still unknown.

The repertoire was sequenced with immunoSEQ multiplex PCR; TCRdb's copy has only in-frame clones and lacks some. The data show 95,000 to 150,000 clones, around 92% seen once. This TCR derives from an adult who received the AZD1222 COVID-19 vaccine. Sequencing used peripheral blood, obtained 28 days after the second AZD1222 dose.

The CDR3 DNA reads as TGTGCCAGCAGGGAGCCGGTCTATAATTCACCCCTCCACTTT. The encoded protein is CASREPVYNSPLHF. The rearrangement uses TRBV27 and TRBJ1-6; D unresolved. Germline CDR1 MNHEY, CDR2 SMNVEV (reference sequence). This CDR3 is built from 14 residues. Trimming shortened V by 6 bases and J by 3 bases, and 9 bases separated the two germline ends.